The sequence of this TCR beta chain was determined in a study of cytomegalovirus exposure and HLA in healthy donors. On this clone: Its cognate antigen is unknown.

Amplification used 60 Vbeta primers and 13 Jbeta primers. Profiling relied on immunoSEQ multiplex PCR, and the TCRdb table lists in-frame clones only, not all of them. The sample contains 250,000 to 350,000 clones, 86% of which appear only once. The CDR3 has 16 residues. The V end was cut by 1 base, the J end by 2 bases, with 12 bases between. Germline CDR1 is SEHNR and CDR2 is FQNEAQ (reference sequence). The study's findings and limits: Later analysis identified a missense DCLRE1C variant that was linked to TCR beta V- and J-gene trimming. It was only CMV serostatus that was available as immune exposure information.

The origin of this receptor is a middle-aged man in good health and CMV-seropositive. This rearrangement joins TRBV7-9 to TRBJ1-5, with a possible D match to TRBD1 (6 bases). The source material was PBMCs. The CDR3 nucleotides read TGTGCCAGCAGCTTAGACGCCAGGGGCGGCAATCAGCCCCAGCATTTT. Protein product: CASSLDARGGNQPQHF.